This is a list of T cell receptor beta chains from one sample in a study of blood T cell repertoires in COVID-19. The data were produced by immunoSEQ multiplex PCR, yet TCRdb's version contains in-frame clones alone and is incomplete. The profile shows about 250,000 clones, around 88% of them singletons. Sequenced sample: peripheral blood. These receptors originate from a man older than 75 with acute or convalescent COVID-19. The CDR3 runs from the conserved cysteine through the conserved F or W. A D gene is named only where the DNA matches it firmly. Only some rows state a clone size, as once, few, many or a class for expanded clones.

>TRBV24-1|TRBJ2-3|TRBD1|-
TGTGCCACCAGTGACGACAGGGGGCCTTGGCAGTATTTT
CATSDDRGPWQYF
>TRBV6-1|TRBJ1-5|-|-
TGTGCCAGCAGTGACGTGGCCCTGAGGGTCCATCAGCCCCAGCATTTT
CASSDVALRVHQPQHF
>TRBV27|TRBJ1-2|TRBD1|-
TGTGCCAGCAGGACTATGGGACAGGGGGACTATGGCTACACCTTC
CASRTMGQGDYGYTF
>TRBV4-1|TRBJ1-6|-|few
TGCGCCAGCAGCCTAAGAACGGACAGCCCAGATAATTCACCCCTCCACTTT
CASSLRTDSPDNSPLHF
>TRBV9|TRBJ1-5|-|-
TGTGCCAGCAGCGTAGCCCCCCGGGGACAAACTGATCAGCCCCAGCATTTT
CASSVAPRGQTDQPQHF
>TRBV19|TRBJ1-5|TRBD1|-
TGTGCCAGTAGTATCTTGCCGGGACAGGGGGGGGATCAGCCCCAGCATTTT
CASSILPGQGGDQPQHF
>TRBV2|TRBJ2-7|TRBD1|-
TGTGCCAGCAGTGAAGGCCCCGGGACAGGCCTGTACGAGCAGTACTTC
CASSEGPGTGLYEQYF
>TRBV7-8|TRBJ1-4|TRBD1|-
TGTGCCAGCAGCTCGTTTCAGGGGGTAGCTTATGAAAAACTGTTTTTT
CASSSFQGVAYEKLFF
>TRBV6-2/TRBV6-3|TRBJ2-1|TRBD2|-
TGTGCCAGCAGTTACTTAGCGGGGGGGTCCAATGAGCAGTTCTTC
CASSYLAGGSNEQFF
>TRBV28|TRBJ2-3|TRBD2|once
TGTGCCAGCAGTCCGGCGGGACTAGCGGGAGATGGGGATACGCAGTATTTT
CASSPAGLAGDGDTQYF
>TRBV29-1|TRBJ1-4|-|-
TGCAGCGCCAGATACAATGAAAAACTGTTTTTT
CSARYNEKLFF
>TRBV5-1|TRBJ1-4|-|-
TGCGCCAGCAGCTTGGCCAGTCCAACGACCGGGGAAAAACTGTTTTTT
CASSLASPTTGEKLFF
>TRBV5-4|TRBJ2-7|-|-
TGTGCCAGCAGCGGCAACTACGAGCAGTACTTC
CASSGNYEQYF
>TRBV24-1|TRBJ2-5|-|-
TGTGCCACCAGTGAACCCAACAGGTACCAAGAGACCCAGTACTTC
CATSEPNRYQETQYF
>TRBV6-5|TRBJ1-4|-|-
TGTGCCAGCCTAGACGGGGGGATTCTGGGGGAAAAACTGTTTTTT
CASLDGGILGEKLFF
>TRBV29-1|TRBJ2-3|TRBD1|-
TGCAGCGTTGACGCAGGGGGTGAAGATACGCAGTATTTT
CSVDAGGEDTQYF
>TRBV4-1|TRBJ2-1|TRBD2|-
TGCGCCAGCAGCCCCACCCCGCGGGGGGAATTAGCGGGAGACTCCTACAATGAGCAGTTCTTC
CASSPTPRGELAGDSYNEQFF
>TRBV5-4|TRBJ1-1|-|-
TGTGCCAGCAGCTTGGCATCCGCCGGGAACACTGAAGCTTTCTTT
CASSLASAGNTEAFF
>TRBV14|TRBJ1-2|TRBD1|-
TGTGCCAGCAGCCAAGGACAGGGCGCGTTCTATGGCTACACCTTC
CASSQGQGAFYGYTF
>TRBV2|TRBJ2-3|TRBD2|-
TGTGCCAGCAGTGAATCTCGGGGCGGGAGGGATACGCAGTATTTT
CASSESRGGRDTQYF
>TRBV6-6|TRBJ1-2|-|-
TGTGCCAGCAGTAGAGGTGGTAACTATGGCTACACCTTC
CASSRGGNYGYTF
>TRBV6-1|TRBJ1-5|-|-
TGTGCCAGCAGTGAGGGGGGGCCCCAGCATTTT
CASSEGGPQHF
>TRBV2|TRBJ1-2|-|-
TGTGCCAGCACCTTGAGACGGGGGTTAAGCGGCTACACCTTC
CASTLRRGLSGYTF
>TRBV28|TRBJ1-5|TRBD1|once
TGTGCCAGCAGGGGGGGGACAGGGCGAAATCAGCCCCAGCATTTT
CASRGGTGRNQPQHF
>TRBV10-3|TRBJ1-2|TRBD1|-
TGTGCCATCAGTGAGGCGGGGACAGGGGGATTTGGCTACACCTTC
CAISEAGTGGFGYTF
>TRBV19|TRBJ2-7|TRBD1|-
TGTGCCAGTAGCCCTACAGGGGACGAGCAGTACTTC
CASSPTGDEQYF
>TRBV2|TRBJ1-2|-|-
TGTGCCAGCAGTGAACAAGCCAGGGTCGAAGGCTACACCTTC
CASSEQARVEGYTF
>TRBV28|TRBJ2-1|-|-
TGTGCGCTTCCACCTCCGAGGAATGAGCAGTTCTTC
CALPPPRNEQFF
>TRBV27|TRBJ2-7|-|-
TGTGCCAGCAGTCCCTTAGCAGGGTCCAGCTCCTACGAGCAGTACTTC
CASSPLAGSSSYEQYF
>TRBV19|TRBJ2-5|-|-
TGTGCCAGTAGTATCCTAAACGGAGAAGAGACCCAGTACTTC
CASSILNGEETQYF
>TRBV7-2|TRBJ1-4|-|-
TGTGCCAGCAGCTCTAAGGTCCAGGGTTCTACTCTTAATGAAAAACTGTTTTTT
CASSSKVQGSTLNEKLFF
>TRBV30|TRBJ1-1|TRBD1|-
TGTGCCTGGAAGGACAGGGGCACTGAAGCTTTCTTT
CAWKDRGTEAFF
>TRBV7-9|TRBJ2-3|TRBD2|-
TGTGCCAGCAGCTTTTCTAGCGGGGGCGCATCCCCAGATACGCAGTATTTT
CASSFSSGGASPDTQYF
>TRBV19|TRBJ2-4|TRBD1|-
TGTGCCAGTAGCCAGGGGGTGGGAAACATTCAGTACTTC
CASSQGVGNIQYF
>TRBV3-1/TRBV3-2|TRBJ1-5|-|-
TGTGCCAGCAGCCAGGGATTTGTTGAGGGTGCGCCCCAGCATTTT
CASSQGFVEGAPQHF
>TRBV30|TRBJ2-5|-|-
TGTGCCTGGAGTGAAGGGGGTAGCCCAGAGACCCAGTACTTC
CAWSEGGSPETQYF
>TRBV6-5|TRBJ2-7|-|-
TGTGCCAGCAGGCAGGGGTACGAGCAGTACTTC
CASRQGYEQYF
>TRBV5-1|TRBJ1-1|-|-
TGCGCCAGCAGCTTCCAATCGGGGGGCACTGAAGCTTTCTTT
CASSFQSGGTEAFF
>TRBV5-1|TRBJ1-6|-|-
TGCGCCAGCAGCATTCTAGGGGTGGTGGATTCACCCCTCCACTTT
CASSILGVVDSPLHF
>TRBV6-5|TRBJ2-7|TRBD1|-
TGTGCTACTGACAGGGCAGGTGGCTACGAGCAGTACTTC
CATDRAGGYEQYF
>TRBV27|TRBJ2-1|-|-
TGTGCCAGCAGTTTTCGAGCCGGGACAAGCTACAATGAGCAGTTCTTC
CASSFRAGTSYNEQFF
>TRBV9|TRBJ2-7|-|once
TGTGCCAGCAGCGTAGGACAGTTCGCTACCAAAGAGGACGAGCAGTACTTC
CASSVGQFATKEDEQYF
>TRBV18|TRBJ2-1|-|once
TGTGCCAGCTCAAAGCGGGATGAGCAGTTCTTC
CASSKRDEQFF
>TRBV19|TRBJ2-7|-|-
TGTGCCAGTAGTCCCTACCCCGGACAAACGGTACACTACGAGCAGTACTTC
CASSPYPGQTVHYEQYF
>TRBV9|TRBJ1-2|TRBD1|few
TGTGCCAGCAACTCTGGAGGGACGACAGGGGCCTATGGCTACACCTTC
CASNSGGTTGAYGYTF
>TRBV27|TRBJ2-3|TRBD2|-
TGTGCCAGCAGTTCGCTCGGGACTAGCGGGAGGTTTGGCACAGATACGCAGTATTTT
CASSSLGTSGRFGTDTQYF
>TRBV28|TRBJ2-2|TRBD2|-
TGTGCCAGCAGTTTTAGGAGTAGCGGGAGGGGGACCGGGGAGCTGTTTTTT
CASSFRSSGRGTGELFF
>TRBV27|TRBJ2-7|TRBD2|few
TGTGCCAGCAGTCCAGCGGGGGGATCCTACGAGCAGTACTTC
CASSPAGGSYEQYF
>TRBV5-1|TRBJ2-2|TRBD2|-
TGCGCCAGCAGCGGGCTAGCGGCAAGGGGGGAGCTGTTTTTT
CASSGLAARGELFF
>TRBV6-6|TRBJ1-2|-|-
TGTGCCAGCAGTACCGGGGAGTACTATGGCTACACCTTC
CASSTGEYYGYTF
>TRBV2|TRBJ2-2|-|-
TGTGCCAGCAGAACCGGGACAAACACCGGGGAGCTGTTTTTT
CASRTGTNTGELFF
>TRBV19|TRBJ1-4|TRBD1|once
TGTGCCAGTAGTAAGGGACAGGTTCGAAATGAAAAACTGTTTTTT
CASSKGQVRNEKLFF
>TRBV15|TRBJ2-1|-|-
TGTGCCACCAGCAGAGGCCCCCAGGGCCGGAGTATGACCTACAATGAGCAGTTCTTC
CATSRGPQGRSMTYNEQFF
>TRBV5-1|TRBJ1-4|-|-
TGCGCCAGCAGCTTGGGATCTCATCAGGGAAAAGGGGGTGGACTCAATGAAAAACTGTTTTTT
CASSLGSHQGKGGGLNEKLFF
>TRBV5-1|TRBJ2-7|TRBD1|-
TGCGCCAGCAGCTTGGGGGGGACAGCTCACTACGAGCAGTACTTC
CASSLGGTAHYEQYF
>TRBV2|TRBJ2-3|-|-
TGTGCCAGCAGTAATCCTGGGGCTGCGACAGATACGCAGTATTTT
CASSNPGAATDTQYF
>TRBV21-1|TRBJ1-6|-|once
TGTGCCAGGGAAAGGGGGCCTAATTCACCCCTCCACTTT
CARERGPNSPLHF
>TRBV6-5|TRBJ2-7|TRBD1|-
TGTGCCAGCAGATTTCAGCAGGGGGCCTACGAGCAGTACTTC
CASRFQQGAYEQYF